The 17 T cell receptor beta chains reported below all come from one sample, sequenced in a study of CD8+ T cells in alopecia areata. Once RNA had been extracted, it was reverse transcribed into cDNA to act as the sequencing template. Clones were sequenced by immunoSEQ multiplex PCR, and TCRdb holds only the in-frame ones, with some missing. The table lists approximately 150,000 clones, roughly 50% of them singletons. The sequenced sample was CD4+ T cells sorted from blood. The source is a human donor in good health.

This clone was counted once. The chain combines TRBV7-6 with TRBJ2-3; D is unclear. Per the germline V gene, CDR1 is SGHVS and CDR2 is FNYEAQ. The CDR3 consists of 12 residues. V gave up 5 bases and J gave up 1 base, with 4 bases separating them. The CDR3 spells CASSRGTDTQYF. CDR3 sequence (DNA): TGTGCCAGCAGCAGAGGCACAGATACGCAGTATTTT.

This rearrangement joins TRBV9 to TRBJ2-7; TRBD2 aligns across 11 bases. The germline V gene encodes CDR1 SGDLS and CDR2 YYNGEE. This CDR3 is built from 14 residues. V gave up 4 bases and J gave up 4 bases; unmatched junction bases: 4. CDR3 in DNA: TGTGCCAGCAGCCGCGGACTAGCGGGTTACGAGCAGTACTTC. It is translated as CASSRGLAGYEQYF.

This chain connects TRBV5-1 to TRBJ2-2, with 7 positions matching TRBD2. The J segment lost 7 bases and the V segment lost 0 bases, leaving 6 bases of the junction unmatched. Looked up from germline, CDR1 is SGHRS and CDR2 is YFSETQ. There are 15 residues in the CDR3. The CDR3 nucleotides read TGCGCCAGCAGCTTGGACGGGAGGTCCGGCGGGGAGCTGTTTTTT. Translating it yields CASSLDGRSGGELFF.

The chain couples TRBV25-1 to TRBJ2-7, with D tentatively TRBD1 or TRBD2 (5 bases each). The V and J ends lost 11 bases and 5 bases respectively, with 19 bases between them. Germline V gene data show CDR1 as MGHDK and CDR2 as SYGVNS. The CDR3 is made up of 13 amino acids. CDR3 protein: CACRGLTTHEQYF. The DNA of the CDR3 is TGTGCCTGCCGGGGCCTAACGACCCACGAGCAGTACTTC.

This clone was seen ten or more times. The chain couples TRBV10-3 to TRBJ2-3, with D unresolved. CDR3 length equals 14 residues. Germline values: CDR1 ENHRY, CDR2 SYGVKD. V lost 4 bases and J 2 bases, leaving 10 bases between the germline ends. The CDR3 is CAISGRGPTDTQYF. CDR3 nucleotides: TGTGCCATCAGTGGGCGAGGCCCCACAGATACGCAGTATTTT.

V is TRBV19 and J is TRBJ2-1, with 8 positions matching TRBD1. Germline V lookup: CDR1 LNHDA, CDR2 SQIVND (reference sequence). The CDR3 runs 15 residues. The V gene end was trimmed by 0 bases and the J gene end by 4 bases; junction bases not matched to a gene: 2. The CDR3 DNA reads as TGTGCCAGTAGTATAGATACAGGGGGGTACAATGAGCAGTTCTTC. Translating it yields CASSIDTGGYNEQFF.

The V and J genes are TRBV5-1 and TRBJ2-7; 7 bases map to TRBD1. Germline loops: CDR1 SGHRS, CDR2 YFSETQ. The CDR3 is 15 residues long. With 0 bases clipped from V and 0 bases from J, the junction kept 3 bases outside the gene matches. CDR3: CASSLGGQISYEQYF. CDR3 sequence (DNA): TGCGCCAGCAGCTTGGGGGGACAGATCTCCTACGAGCAGTACTTC. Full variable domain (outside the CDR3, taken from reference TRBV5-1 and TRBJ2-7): KAGVTQTPRYLIKTRGQQVTLSCSPISGHRSVSWYQQTPGQGLQFLFEYFSETQRNKGNFPGRFSGRQFSNSRSEMNVSTLELGDSALYLCASSLGGQISYEQYFGPGTRLTVT.

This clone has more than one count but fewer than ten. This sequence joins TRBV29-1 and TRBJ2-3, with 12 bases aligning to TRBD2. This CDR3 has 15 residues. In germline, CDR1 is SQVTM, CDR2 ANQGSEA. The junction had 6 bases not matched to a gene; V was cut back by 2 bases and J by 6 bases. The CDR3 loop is CSVETGLAGRDTQYF. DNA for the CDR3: TGCAGCGTTGAAACCGGACTAGCGGGAAGGGATACGCAGTATTTT.

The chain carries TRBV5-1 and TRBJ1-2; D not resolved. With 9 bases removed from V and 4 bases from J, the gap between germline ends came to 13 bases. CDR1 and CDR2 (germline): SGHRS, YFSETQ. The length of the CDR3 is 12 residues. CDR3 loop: CANSKDGYGYTF. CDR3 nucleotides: TGCGCCAACAGTAAGGACGGCTATGGCTACACCTTC.

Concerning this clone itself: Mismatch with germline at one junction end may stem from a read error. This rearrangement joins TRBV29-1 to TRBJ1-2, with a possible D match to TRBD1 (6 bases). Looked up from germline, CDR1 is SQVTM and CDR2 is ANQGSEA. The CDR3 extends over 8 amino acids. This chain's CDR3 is CSVGGQRF. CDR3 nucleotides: TGCAGCGTTGGGGGGCAAAGATTC.

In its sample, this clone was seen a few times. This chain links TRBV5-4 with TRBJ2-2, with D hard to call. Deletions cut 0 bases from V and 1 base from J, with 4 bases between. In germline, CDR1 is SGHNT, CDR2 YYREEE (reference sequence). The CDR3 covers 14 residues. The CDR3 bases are TGTGCCAGCAGCTTGGACAGGAACACCGGGGAGCTGTTTTTT. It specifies CASSLDRNTGELFF.

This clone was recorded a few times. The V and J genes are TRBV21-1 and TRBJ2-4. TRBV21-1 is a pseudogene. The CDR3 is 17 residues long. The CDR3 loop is CASSKETGAVAKNIQYF. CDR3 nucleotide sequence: TGTGCCAGCAGCAAAGAGACCGGGGCGGTAGCCAAAAACATTCAGTACTTC.

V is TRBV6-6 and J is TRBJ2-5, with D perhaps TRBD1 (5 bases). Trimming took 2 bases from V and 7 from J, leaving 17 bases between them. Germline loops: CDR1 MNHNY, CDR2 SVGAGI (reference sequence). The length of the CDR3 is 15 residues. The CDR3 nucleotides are TGTGCCAGCAGTTACGACAGCTATACCTCGGGGACCCAGTACTTC. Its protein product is CASSYDSYTSGTQYF.

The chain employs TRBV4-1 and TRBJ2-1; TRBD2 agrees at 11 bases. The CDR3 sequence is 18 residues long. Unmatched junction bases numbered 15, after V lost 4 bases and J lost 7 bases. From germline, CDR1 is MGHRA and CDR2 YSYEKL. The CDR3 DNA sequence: TGCGCCAGCAGCCTTCTAGGACTAGCGGGCAGTACTGGGAATGAGCAGTTCTTC. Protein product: CASSLLGLAGSTGNEQFF.

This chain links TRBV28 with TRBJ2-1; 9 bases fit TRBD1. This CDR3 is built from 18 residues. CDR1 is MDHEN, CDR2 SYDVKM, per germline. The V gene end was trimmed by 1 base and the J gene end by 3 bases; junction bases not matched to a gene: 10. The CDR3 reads CASSLLRGQGLYYNEQFF. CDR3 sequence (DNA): TGTGCCAGCAGTTTATTGCGGGGACAGGGCCTTTACTACAATGAGCAGTTCTTC. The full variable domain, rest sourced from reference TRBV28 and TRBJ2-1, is DVKVTQSSRYLVKRTGEKVFLECVQDMDHENMFWYRQDPGLGLRLIYFSYDVKMKEKGDIPEGYSVSREKKERFSLILESASTNQTSMYLCASSLLRGQGLYYNEQFFGPGTRLTVL.

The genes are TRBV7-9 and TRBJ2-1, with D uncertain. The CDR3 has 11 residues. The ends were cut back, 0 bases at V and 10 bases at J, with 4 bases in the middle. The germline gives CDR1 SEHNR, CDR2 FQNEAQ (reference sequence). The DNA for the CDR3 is TGTGCCAGCAGCTTAGCGTACGAGCAGTTCTTC. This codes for CASSLAYEQFF.

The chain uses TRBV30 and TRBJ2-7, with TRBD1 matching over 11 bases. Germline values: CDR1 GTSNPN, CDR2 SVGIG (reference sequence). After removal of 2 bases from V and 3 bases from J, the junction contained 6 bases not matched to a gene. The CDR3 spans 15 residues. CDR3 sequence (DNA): TGTGCCTGGAGTTCAGGACAGGGGGCCTTCTACGAGCAGTACTTC. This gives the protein CAWSSGQGAFYEQYF.